This is a list of T cell receptor beta chains from one sample in a study of cytomegalovirus exposure and HLA in healthy donors. Clones were sequenced by immunoSEQ multiplex PCR, and TCRdb holds only the in-frame ones, with some missing. Here the sample spans 150,000 to 200,000 clones, about 81% being singletons. The material sequenced was PBMCs. All receptors derive from a woman aged 30 to 39 in good health and CMV-seronegative. Each CDR3 is given without its conserved first and last residue.

ASSQGASTDTQY | TRBJ2-3 | TRBV7-9
ASSVSGTGEVGELF | TRBJ2-2 | TRBV6-1
ATSRDLAYEQF | TRBJ2-1 | TRBV15
ALAGVNYGYT | TRBJ1-2 | TRBV30
ASKRGDSPLH | TRBJ1-6 | TRBV27
ASSGTGTTNEKLF | TRBJ1-4 | TRBV5-6
ASSPGGSTDTQY | TRBJ2-3 | TRBV5-4
ATSRDSGSEDEQF | TRBJ2-1 | TRBV15
ASSLIQINEQF | TRBJ2-1 | TRBV7-9
ASSYGGNQPQH | TRBJ1-5 | TRBV6-6
SHKGDNEQF | TRBJ2-1 | TRBV20-1
AISPSGTGKRYNSPLH | TRBJ1-6 | TRBV10-3
ASRGGSPYEQY | TRBJ2-7 | TRBV6-1
ASSPRTGEAGELF | TRBJ2-2 | TRBV18
ASSDSLGVGYNEQF | TRBJ2-1 | TRBV6-4
ASSATELQETQY | TRBJ2-5 | TRBV9
ASSLSSGGTYEQY | TRBJ2-7 | TRBV4-2
ASRPLLGAQPQH | TRBJ1-5 | TRBV27
ASTADRTPNYGYT | TRBJ1-2 | TRBV6-5
ASSSSGTGASYEQY | TRBJ2-7 | TRBV6-5
ASSARRPTDTQY | TRBJ2-3 | TRBV2
ASSEDRQGPNQPQH | TRBJ1-5 | TRBV6-1
ASSLGPGTGETQY | TRBJ2-5 | TRBV5-1
ASSSTGTVSYNEQF | TRBJ2-1 | TRBV7-8
ASSTTGGYGYT | TRBJ1-2 | TRBV28
ASSGDRYRTRLTYEQY | TRBJ2-7 | TRBV2
ASGLVPSDPYEQY | TRBJ2-7 | TRBV12-5
ASSNLRDRPTEAF | TRBJ1-1 | TRBV2
ASSELITTGKSYGYT | TRBJ1-2 | TRBV25-1
ASTAGGNRRELF | TRBJ2-2 | TRBV28
ASSPGTGGYEQY | TRBJ2-7 | TRBV7-7
ASSPWTGEETQY | TRBJ2-5 | TRBV27
ASRDADRLNTGELF | TRBJ2-2 | TRBV19
ASTRTVEAF | TRBJ1-1 | TRBV2
ASSLRQGIYEQY | TRBJ2-7 | TRBV7-8
ASSLEGMFGNTIY | TRBJ1-3 | TRBV7-9
ATSRLHGSNQPQH | TRBJ1-5 | TRBV15
ASSYPTSGETQY | TRBJ2-5 | TRBV7-9
ASSPQTGVVSIQY | TRBJ2-4 | TRBV18
ASSATGSTTGELF | TRBJ2-2 | TRBV7-3
ASSLATGQFYNSPLH | TRBJ1-6 | TRBV5-1
ASSKTPRSSYNSPLH | TRBJ1-6 | TRBV27
ASSRTGGLQETQY | TRBJ2-5 | TRBV28
ASSSAGYRAF | TRBJ1-1 | TRBV7-9
ASSTRDRTDEKLF | TRBJ1-4 | TRBV6-1